This T cell receptor beta chain was identified in a study of long-term antiretroviral therapy in people with HIV. Researchers report immunoSEQ v3.0 was run at survey level. TCRdb's table, derived via immunoSEQ multiplex PCR, lists solely in-frame clones and lacks some. The profile covers some 16,000 clones, with roughly 90% appearing a single time and roughly 13% taken by the ten largest. Looked up from germline, CDR1 is MNHEY and CDR2 is SVGAGI. Trimming removed 5 bases at V and 0 bases at J, with 11 bases between. This CDR3 is built from 15 residues. V is TRBV6-5 and J is TRBJ1-5, with D possibly matching TRBD1 (6 bases). This TCR was sampled from a middle-aged woman with HIV. The source material was unsorted PBMCs, sampled 0.6 years after starting antiretroviral therapy. This CDR3 reads CASSPGQISNQPQHF. Here the CDR3 DNA reads TGTGCCAGCAGTCCGGGACAAATTAGCAATCAGCCCCAGCATTTT.